The TCR beta chain under discussion was sequenced for a study of post-analysis software for immune sequencing data. Remarks on this clonotype: Its target is unknown.

General study findings and limits: Patients showed TRBV5-6, TRBV5-1 and TRBV20-1 among roughly 5 TRBV segments more frequent than in controls.

Trimming left V 4 bases short and J 8 bases short, with 18 bases between. The germline CDR1 and CDR2 sequences are SGDLS and YYNGEE. This CDR3 has 14 amino acids. Unique molecular identifiers were carried by the TCR beta cDNA libraries. Hundreds of thousands of cDNA molecules came from around 1 to 9.1 million T cells. TCRdb fed the PCR reads into MiXCR, producing one record per CDR3 protein. The sample has over 700,000 distinct CDR3 sequences; approximately 30% are singletons. The source of this sequence is a girl aged 10 to 17 with multiple sclerosis. The source material was blood. The rearrangement uses TRBV9 and TRBJ1-2, with D hard to call. As DNA, the CDR3 is TGTGCCAGCAGCCCTCGGTCCCGCGTGGGCGGCTACACCTTC. Protein: CASSPRSRVGGYTF. Full variable domain (missing parts from reference TRBV9 and TRBJ1-2): DSGVTQTPKHLITATGQRVTLRCSPRSGDLSVYWYQQSLDQGLQFLIQYYNGEERAKGNILERFSAQQFPDLHSELNLSSLELGDSALYFCASSPRSRVGGYTFGSGTRLTVV.